Given below is one T cell receptor (beta chain) in context. The antigen is not known. Repertoires were generated with immunoSEQ multiplex PCR, while TCRdb's copy carries only in-frame clones and drops some. Among 100,000 to 150,000 clones listed, roughly 88% were seen once. Germline V gene data show CDR1 as MGHRA and CDR2 as YSYEKL. Trimming shortened V by 4 bases and J by 3 bases, and 12 bases separated the two germline ends. The CDR3 contains 15 residues. This record belongs to a study of T cell responses to AZD1222 COVID-19 vaccine. Study-level results: Repertoire sampling occurred only after the peak T cell response.

The J gene is TRBJ2-2, the V gene TRBV4-1; D might be TRBD2 (5 bases). This sequence originates from an adult who received the AZD1222 COVID-19 vaccine. Sequencing was performed on peripheral blood, taken 28 days after the second AZD1222 dose. Here the CDR3 DNA reads TGCGCCAGCAGCCCCGGGATTTCCTACACCGGGGAGCTGTTTTTT. Amino acids: CASSPGISYTGELFF.